These 8 T cell receptor beta chains were all obtained from the same sample, sequenced in a study of neurological immune-mediated disorders. TCRdb fed the 5' RACE reads into MiXCR, producing one record per CDR3 protein. Among about 59,000 distinct CDR3 sequences listed, more than 20% were seen once. Time point described: technical triplicate 2. The sequenced sample consisted of PBMCs. Receptors originate from a man aged 55 to 69 with HTLV-1-associated myelopathy (HAM/TSP).

The gene calls are TRBV6-6 and TRBJ2-5; possible D gene TRBD2, 5 bases. The germline CDR1 and CDR2 sequences are MNHNY and SVGAGI (reference sequence). This CDR3 is built from 13 residues. V lost 6 bases to trimming and J lost 3 bases, with 11 bases between them. The CDR3 spells CASRTVGEETQYF. The DNA for the CDR3 is TGTGCCAGCAGGACGGTCGGGGAAGAGACCCAGTACTTC.

This clonotype was seen ten or more times. J is TRBJ1-3 and V is TRBV2; no clear D. The V gene's germline CDR1 is SNHLY and CDR2 FYNNEI. The CDR3 has 14 amino acids. The V gene lost 4 bases and the J gene lost 0 bases, with 7 bases spanning the gap. CDR3 in amino acids: CASSVLSSGNTIYF. The CDR3, as DNA: TGTGCCAGCAGTGTTTTGAGCTCTGGAAACACCATATATTTT.

This clonotype was detected ten times or more. The chain employs TRBV4-1 and TRBJ2-7; 8 bases fit TRBD2. Trimming took 5 bases from V and 1 from J; bases not matched to a gene: 7. The CDR3 runs to 15 residues. Germline V gives CDR1 MGHRA, CDR2 YSYEKL. The CDR3 here is CASSEQGLDSYEQYF. The CDR3 coding sequence is TGCGCCAGCAGCGAACAGGGACTAGATTCCTACGAGCAGTACTTC.

In this sample, this clonotype turned up many times. This rearrangement joins TRBV12-3 or TRBV12-4 to TRBJ2-7, with 7 nucleotides matching TRBD2. This CDR3 spans 15 amino acids. The V and J ends lost 7 bases and 6 bases, in that order; junction bases with no gene match: 15. CDR3 in DNA: TGTGCCAGCACCCCGATGGGAGGGAATGGGCTCGAGCAGTACTTC. It encodes CASTPMGGNGLEQYF.

This chain joins TRBV20-1 and TRBJ2-3; perhaps TRBD2 as D (5 bases). The V end was cut by 1 base, the J end by 0 bases, with 11 bases between. In germline, CDR1 is DFQATT, CDR2 SNEGSKA (reference sequence). This CDR3 contains 15 residues. Here the CDR3 reads CSARVQRISTDTQYF. The CDR3 coding sequence is TGCAGTGCTAGAGTACAGCGGATTAGCACAGATACGCAGTATTTT.

The rearrangement uses TRBV5-1 and TRBJ2-7; 10 bases are shared with TRBD1. Per germline, CDR1 SGHRS and CDR2 YFSETQ. This CDR3 comprises 13 residues. Unmatched junction bases numbered 1, after V lost 5 bases and J lost 2 bases. The CDR3 sequence: CASSDRGPYEQYF. The DNA for the CDR3 is TGCGCCAGCAGTGACAGGGGGCCCTACGAGCAGTACTTC.

This clonotype was counted at least ten times. V usage is TRBV7-2 and J usage is TRBJ1-5; D remains ambiguous. Germline lookup yields CDR1 SGHTA and CDR2 FQGNSA. The CDR3 covers 14 residues. Trimming cost V 5 bases and J 5 bases, with 13 bases left between them. CDR3: CASSDRAGDQPQHF. CDR3 DNA sequence: TGTGCCAGCAGCGATCGGGCTGGGGATCAGCCCCAGCATTTT.

This chain links TRBV28 with TRBJ2-5, with a possible D match to TRBD2 (6 bases). CDR3 size: 15 residues. The ends were cut back, 0 bases at V and 8 bases at J, with 16 bases in the middle. Germline CDR1 MDHEN, CDR2 SYDVKM. CDR3 DNA sequence: TGTGCCAGCAGTTTATGGGCCAGCGGGCAAAATACCCAGTACTTC. It specifies CASSLWASGQNTQYF.